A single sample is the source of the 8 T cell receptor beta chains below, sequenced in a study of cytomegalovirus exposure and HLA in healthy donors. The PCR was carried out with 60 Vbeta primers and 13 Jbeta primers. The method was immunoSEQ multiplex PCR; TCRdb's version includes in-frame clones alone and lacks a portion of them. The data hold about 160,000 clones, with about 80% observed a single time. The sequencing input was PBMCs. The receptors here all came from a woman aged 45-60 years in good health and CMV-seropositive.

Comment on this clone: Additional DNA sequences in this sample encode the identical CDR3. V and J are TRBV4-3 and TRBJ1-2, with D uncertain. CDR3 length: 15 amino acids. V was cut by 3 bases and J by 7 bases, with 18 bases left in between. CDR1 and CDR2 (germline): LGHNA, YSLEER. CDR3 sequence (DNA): TGCGCCAGCAGCCAGGACGACCGGGGTTTGGGTGGCTACACCTTC. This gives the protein CASSQDDRGLGGYTF.

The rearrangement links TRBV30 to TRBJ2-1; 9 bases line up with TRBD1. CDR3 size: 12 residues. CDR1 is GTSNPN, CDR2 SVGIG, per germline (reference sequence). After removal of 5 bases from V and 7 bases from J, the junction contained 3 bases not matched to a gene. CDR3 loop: CAWGTGTNEQFF. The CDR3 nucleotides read TGTGCCTGGGGGACAGGGACTAATGAGCAGTTCTTC.

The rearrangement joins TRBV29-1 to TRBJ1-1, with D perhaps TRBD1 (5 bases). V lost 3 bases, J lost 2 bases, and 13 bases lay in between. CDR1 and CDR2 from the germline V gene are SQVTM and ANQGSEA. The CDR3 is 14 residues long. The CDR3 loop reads CSVEFGGPNTEAFF. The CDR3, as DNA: TGCAGCGTTGAGTTCGGGGGACCTAACACTGAAGCTTTCTTT.

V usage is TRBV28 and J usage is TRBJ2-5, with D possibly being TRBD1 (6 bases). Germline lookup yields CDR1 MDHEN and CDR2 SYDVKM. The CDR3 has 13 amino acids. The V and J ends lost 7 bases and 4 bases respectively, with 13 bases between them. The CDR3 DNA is TGTGCCAGCACGGACAGTCATACAGAGACCCAGTACTTC. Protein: CASTDSHTETQYF.

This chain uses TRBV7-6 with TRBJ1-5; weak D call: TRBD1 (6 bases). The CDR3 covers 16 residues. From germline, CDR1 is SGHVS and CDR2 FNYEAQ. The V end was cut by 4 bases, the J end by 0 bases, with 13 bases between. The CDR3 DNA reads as TGTGCCAGCAGCTCCCCGGGGGGACATAGCAATCAGCCCCAGCATTTT. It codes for CASSSPGGHSNQPQHF.

The CDR3 spells CASSQPDDRQAFF. Written as DNA, the CDR3 is TGCGCCAGCAGCCAACCCGACGACAGGCAAGCTTTCTTT. The V and J genes are TRBV4-1 and TRBJ1-1; a weak D match, TRBD1 (6 bases). V dropped 2 bases and J dropped 9 bases, with 13 bases sitting between them. CDR1 is MGHRA, CDR2 YSYEKL, per germline. The CDR3 has 13 residues.

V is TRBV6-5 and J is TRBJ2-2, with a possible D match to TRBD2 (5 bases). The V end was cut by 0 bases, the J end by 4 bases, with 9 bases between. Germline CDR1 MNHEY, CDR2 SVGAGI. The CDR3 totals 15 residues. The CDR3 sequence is CASSYSPGVTGELFF. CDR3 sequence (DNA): TGTGCCAGCAGTTACTCCCCCGGGGTCACCGGGGAGCTGTTTTTT.

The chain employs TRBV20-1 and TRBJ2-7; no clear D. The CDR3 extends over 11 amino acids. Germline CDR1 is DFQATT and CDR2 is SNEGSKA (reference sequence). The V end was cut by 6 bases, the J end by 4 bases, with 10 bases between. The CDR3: CSAVQNYEQYF. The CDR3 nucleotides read TGCAGTGCGGTACAGAATTACGAGCAGTACTTC.